Here is one T cell receptor beta chain with its context. The data were produced by immunoSEQ multiplex PCR, yet TCRdb's version contains in-frame clones alone and is incomplete. This sample has tens of thousands of clones, with around 79% found just once. This entry belongs to a study of glioma-infiltrating T cells after dendritic cell vaccination. Trimming pared 3 bases from V and 0 bases from J, leaving 10 bases between. CDR1 LNHDA and CDR2 SQIVND come from the germline V gene (reference sequence). The CDR3 loop spans 15 amino acids. This TCR was recovered from a human donor with glioblastoma. V is TRBV19 and J is TRBJ2-3; D is undetermined. The specimen was blood, collected before dendritic cell vaccination. The CDR3 loop is CASSIAELSTDTQYF. The CDR3 region has the DNA TGTGCCAGTAGTATTGCCGAGCTTAGCACAGATACGCAGTATTTT.